Each of the 15 T cell receptor beta chains below was sequenced from the same sample in a study of cytomegalovirus exposure and HLA in healthy donors. PCR primers comprised 60 Vbeta and 13 Jbeta primers. Repertoires were generated with immunoSEQ multiplex PCR, while TCRdb's copy carries only in-frame clones and drops some. The sample holds 120,000 or so clones, approximately 86% seen once. The source material was PBMCs. Every receptor here comes from a man in his forties in good health and CMV-seronegative.

This clone was counted only a few times. The J gene is TRBJ2-2, the V gene TRBV29-1; tentatively, D is TRBD1 (6 bases). Trimming shortened V by 7 bases and J by 4 bases, and 16 bases separated the two germline ends. CDR1 and CDR2 (germline): SQVTM, ANQGSEA. The CDR3 has 14 residues. CDR3 DNA: TGCAGCGCCACACAGGGCATTGGCACCGGGGAGCTGTTTTTT. This gives the protein CSATQGIGTGELFF.

V usage is TRBV7-9 and J usage is TRBJ1-2; no definite D call. Germline lookup yields CDR1 SEHNR and CDR2 FQNEAQ (reference sequence). V gave up 1 base and J gave up 7 bases, with 7 bases separating them. This CDR3 contains 12 residues. CDR3 loop: CASSLERLGYTF. The CDR3 coding sequence is TGTGCCAGCAGCTTAGAGAGACTTGGCTACACCTTC.

The chain has TRBV5-4 and TRBJ2-7, with TRBD2 matching 7 bases. This CDR3 is built from 15 residues. The germline CDR1 and CDR2 sequences are SGHNT and YYREEE (reference sequence). V lost 0 bases, J lost 3 bases, and 6 bases stayed unmatched. CDR3: CASSLGYGGNYEQYF. Here the CDR3 DNA reads TGTGCCAGCAGCTTGGGGTACGGGGGGAACTACGAGCAGTACTTC.

This rearrangement joins TRBV30 to TRBJ1-6; 9 bases align to TRBD1. The CDR3 contains 15 residues. With V trimmed by 5 bases and J by 7 bases, 9 bases remained unmatched. Germline V gene sequence: CDR1 GTSNPN, CDR2 SVGIG (reference sequence). Written as DNA, the CDR3 is TGTGCCTGGGAGGCCACCGGGACAGGGAATTCACCCCTCCACTTT. Protein product: CAWEATGTGNSPLHF.

The chain combines TRBV19 with TRBJ1-4, with D possibly matching TRBD1 (6 bases). The CDR3 contains 16 residues. Germline CDR1 LNHDA, CDR2 SQIVND (reference sequence). The V end lost 5 bases, the J end lost 7 bases, and 20 bases lay between the germline ends. DNA of the CDR3: TGTGCCAGTAGTGCCCGCCTCCAGAGAGGGGGTGAAAAACTGTTTTTT. The encoded protein is CASSARLQRGGEKLFF.

This clone was detected only a few times. The CDR3 is CASSLDRTGRTEAFF. The CDR3 coding sequence is TGTGCCAGCAGCTTGGATCGGACAGGACGCACTGAAGCTTTCTTT. The chain joins TRBV5-5 to TRBJ1-1, with 7 bases matching TRBD1. V dropped 0 bases and J dropped 4; count of bases not matched to a gene: 6. Looked up from germline, CDR1 is SGHKS and CDR2 is YYEKEE (reference sequence). The CDR3 length is 15 residues.

This chain's CDR3 is CASSLASAYEQYF. The CDR3 nucleotides read TGTGCCAGCAGCTTAGCCTCAGCCTACGAGCAGTACTTC. The rearrangement uses TRBV7-2 and TRBJ2-7, with no clear D. Germline CDR1 reads SGHTA; CDR2 reads FQGNSA. Trimming pared 0 bases from V and 2 bases from J, leaving 5 bases between. This CDR3 has 13 residues.

This chain connects TRBV5-6 to TRBJ1-5; a weak D match, TRBD1 (5 bases). The CDR3 spans 15 residues. Germline V gene lookup returns CDR1 SGHDT and CDR2 YYEEEE. The ends were cut back, 5 bases at V and 4 bases at J, with 16 bases in the middle. The CDR3: CASSSWGRKNQPQHF. The CDR3 DNA reads TGTGCCAGCAGTTCGTGGGGCAGGAAAAATCAGCCCCAGCATTTT.

This sequence joins TRBV29-1 and TRBJ2-3; TRBD1 might be the D (6 bases). Between the trimmed V and J ends, which lost 8 bases and 2 bases, there was a span of 11 bases. The CDR3 covers 12 residues. Germline values: CDR1 SQVTM, CDR2 ANQGSEA. As DNA, the CDR3 is TGCAGCTTCGAGGGGGTCACAGATACGCAGTATTTT. Protein: CSFEGVTDTQYF.

V gene TRBV5-5 combines with J gene TRBJ2-1, with a tentative D call TRBD2 (6 bases). Trimming shortened V by 5 bases and J by 9 bases, and 18 bases separated the two germline ends. CDR1 is SGHKS, CDR2 YYEKEE, per germline (reference sequence). CDR3 length equals 14 residues. As DNA, the CDR3 is TGTGCCAGCAGATGGGACTTTGCTAGGGGTGAGCAGTTCTTC. It specifies CASRWDFARGEQFF. The entire variable domain, with the rest obtained from reference TRBV5-5 and TRBJ2-1, is as follows: DAGVTQSPTHLIKTRGQQVTLRCSPISGHKSVSWYQQVLGQGPQFIFQYYEKEERGRGNFPDRFSARQFPNYSSELNVNALLLGDSALYLCASRWDFARGEQFFGPGTRLTVL.

As DNA, the CDR3 is TGTGCCAGCAGTCCGTACTCAGGACAGGGTGCCACTGAAGCTTTCTTT. It is translated as CASSPYSGQGATEAFF. The chain is built from TRBV27 and TRBJ1-1; 8 bases map to TRBD1. Germline CDR1 is MNHEY and CDR2 is SMNVEV (reference sequence). The CDR3 loop spans 16 amino acids. V dropped 5 bases and J dropped 4; count of bases not matched to a gene: 12.

The chain uses TRBV2 and TRBJ1-5; 9 bases fit TRBD1. V lost 5 bases, J lost 4 bases, and 6 bases stayed unmatched. This CDR3 is built from 15 residues. The germline V gene has CDR1 SNHLY and CDR2 FYNNEI. CDR3 in DNA: TGTGCCAGCAGTCCGATAGGGACAGGGAATCAGCCCCAGCATTTT. Amino acid sequence: CASSPIGTGNQPQHF.

The CDR3 sequence: CASRSTDLSYEQYF. The CDR3 DNA reads as TGTGCCAGCAGATCGACAGACCTTTCCTACGAGCAGTACTTC. V and J are TRBV6-5 and TRBJ2-7, with a possible D match to TRBD1 (5 bases). Germline CDR1 MNHEY, CDR2 SVGAGI. V was trimmed by 6 bases and J by 1 base, leaving 13 bases between them. The CDR3 contains 14 residues.

The chain couples TRBV2 to TRBJ2-7; D might be TRBD2 (5 bases). The V end lost 7 bases, the J end lost 7 bases, and 11 bases lay between the germline ends. There are 11 residues in the CDR3. CDR1 and CDR2 from the germline V gene are SNHLY and FYNNEI. The chain's CDR3 is CASTVGREQYF. In DNA, the CDR3 is TGTGCCAGCACGGTTGGGAGAGAGCAGTACTTC. The whole variable domain, filled in from reference TRBV2 and TRBJ2-7, reads EPEVTQTPSHQVTQMGQEVILRCVPISNHLYFYWYRQILGQKVEFLVSFYNNEISEKSEIFDDQFSVERPDGSNFTLKIRSTKLEDSAMYFCASTVGREQYFGPGTRLTVT.

The V and J genes are TRBV28 and TRBJ2-7; TRBD1 is a possible D gene (6 bases). Germline CDR1 is MDHEN and CDR2 is SYDVKM. The CDR3 has 11 residues. V was pared by 6 bases and J by 4 bases, with 7 bases between. The CDR3 region is CASRTGYEQYF. The CDR3 DNA reads TGTGCCAGCAGGACAGGTTACGAGCAGTACTTC.